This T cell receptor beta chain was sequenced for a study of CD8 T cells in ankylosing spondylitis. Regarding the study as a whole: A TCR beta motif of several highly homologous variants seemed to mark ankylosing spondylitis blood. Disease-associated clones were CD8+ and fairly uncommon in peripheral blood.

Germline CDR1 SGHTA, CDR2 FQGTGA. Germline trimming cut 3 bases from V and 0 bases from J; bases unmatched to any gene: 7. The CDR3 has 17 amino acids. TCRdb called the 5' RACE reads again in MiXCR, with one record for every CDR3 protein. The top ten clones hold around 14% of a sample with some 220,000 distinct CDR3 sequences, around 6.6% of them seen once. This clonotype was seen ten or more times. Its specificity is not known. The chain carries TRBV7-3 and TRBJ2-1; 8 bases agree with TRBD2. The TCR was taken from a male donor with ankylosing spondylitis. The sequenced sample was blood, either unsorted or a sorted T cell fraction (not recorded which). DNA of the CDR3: TGTGCCAGCAGCTTGCCTACGGGGGGGACCTCCTACAATGAGCAGTTCTTC. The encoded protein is CASSLPTGGTSYNEQFF.